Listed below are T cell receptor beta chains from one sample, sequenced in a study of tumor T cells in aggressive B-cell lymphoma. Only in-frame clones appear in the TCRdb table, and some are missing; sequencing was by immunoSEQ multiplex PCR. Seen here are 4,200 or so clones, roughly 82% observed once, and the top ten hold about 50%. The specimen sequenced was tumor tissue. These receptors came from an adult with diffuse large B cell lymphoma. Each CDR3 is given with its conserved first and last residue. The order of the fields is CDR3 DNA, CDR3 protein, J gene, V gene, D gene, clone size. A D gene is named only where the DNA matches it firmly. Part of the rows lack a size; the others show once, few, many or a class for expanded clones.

cdr3_nt: TGTGCCAGTAGTAAAAACAGGAACCTGAACACTGAAGCTTTCTTT
cdr3_aa: CASSKNRNLNTEAFF
j_call: TRBJ1-1
v_call: TRBV19
d_call: .
clone_size: few

cdr3_nt: TGTGCCAGCAGTGATCAGGGGTCTACCTACGAGCAGTACTTC
cdr3_aa: CASSDQGSTYEQYF
j_call: TRBJ2-7
v_call: TRBV2
d_call: .
clone_size: .

cdr3_nt: TGCGCCAGCAGTTGGGAGGTCAATCAGCCCCAGCATTTT
cdr3_aa: CASSWEVNQPQHF
j_call: TRBJ1-5
v_call: TRBV5-1
d_call: .
clone_size: .

cdr3_nt: TGCGCCAGCAGCCACCGGAACACTGAAGCTTTCTTT
cdr3_aa: CASSHRNTEAFF
j_call: TRBJ1-1
v_call: TRBV4-1
d_call: .
clone_size: .

cdr3_nt: TGTGCCAGAAGCCTCACGGGAGGCTACACCTTC
cdr3_aa: CARSLTGGYTF
j_call: TRBJ1-2
v_call: TRBV5-3
d_call: .
clone_size: .

cdr3_nt: TGTGCCAGCAGCCCAATGGACAGGTTTATGGCAGGGTCCTACGAGCAGTACTTC
cdr3_aa: CASSPMDRFMAGSYEQYF
j_call: TRBJ2-7
v_call: TRBV11-3
d_call: TRBD1
clone_size: .

cdr3_nt: TGTGCCAGCAGCTTGTTGCAGCCCTACGACGGACTAGCGGGGGAGACCCAGTACTTC
cdr3_aa: CASSLLQPYDGLAGETQYF
j_call: TRBJ2-5
v_call: TRBV5-6
d_call: TRBD2
clone_size: .

cdr3_nt: TGTGCCAGCAGCTCTTCAGTTAATCAGCCCCAGCATTTT
cdr3_aa: CASSSSVNQPQHF
j_call: TRBJ1-5
v_call: TRBV7-6
d_call: .
clone_size: .

cdr3_nt: TGCGCCAGCAGCTTGAGCGGGGGGGCCGGGACCCAGTACTTC
cdr3_aa: CASSLSGGAGTQYF
j_call: TRBJ2-5
v_call: TRBV5-1
d_call: TRBD2
clone_size: few

cdr3_nt: TGTGCCAGCAGTTTTGGACTAGCGGGAGCGATGTACTTC
cdr3_aa: CASSFGLAGAMYF
j_call: TRBJ2-7
v_call: TRBV27
d_call: TRBD2
clone_size: .

cdr3_nt: TGTGCCAGCAGCCCCGCAGCGACAGCTTCCTACGAGCAGTACTTC
cdr3_aa: CASSPAATASYEQYF
j_call: TRBJ2-7
v_call: TRBV11-3
d_call: .
clone_size: .

cdr3_nt: TGTGCCAGCAGCTTGCCCACAAGGGGGTTAGGTCAAGAGACCCAGTACTTC
cdr3_aa: CASSLPTRGLGQETQYF
j_call: TRBJ2-5
v_call: TRBV5-8
d_call: .
clone_size: once

cdr3_nt: TGTGCCATCAGTGAGTCGCGGGTCCTATCCTCCTACGAGCAGTACTTC
cdr3_aa: CAISESRVLSSYEQYF
j_call: TRBJ2-7
v_call: TRBV10-3
d_call: .
clone_size: once

cdr3_nt: TGTGCCAGCAGCTTATCGTGGGCTAGCGGGATCAAAGATACGCAGTATTTT
cdr3_aa: CASSLSWASGIKDTQYF
j_call: TRBJ2-3
v_call: TRBV7-2
d_call: TRBD2
clone_size: .

cdr3_nt: TGTGCCAGCAGTTGGGACAGGCTGCATCCCAGTGAGCAGTTCTTC
cdr3_aa: CASSWDRLHPSEQFF
j_call: TRBJ2-1
v_call: TRBV2
d_call: TRBD1
clone_size: .

cdr3_nt: TGTGCCAGCAAGGTCGGCGGTGGCAACACTGAAGCTTTCTTT
cdr3_aa: CASKVGGGNTEAFF
j_call: TRBJ1-1
v_call: TRBV6-1
d_call: .
clone_size: .

cdr3_nt: TGTGCCAGCAGCTACGGGACAGGGAACACTGAAGCTTTCTTT
cdr3_aa: CASSYGTGNTEAFF
j_call: TRBJ1-1
v_call: TRBV5-4
d_call: TRBD1
clone_size: .

cdr3_nt: TGTGCCACCAATCGCGAGAGGGTTGGCACTAAACATCAGCCCCAGCATTTT
cdr3_aa: CATNRERVGTKHQPQHF
j_call: TRBJ1-5
v_call: TRBV15
d_call: .
clone_size: .

cdr3_nt: TGTGCCAGCAGGAGCGGTCTACAACAAAGTCGGGCCAACGTCCTGACTTTC
cdr3_aa: CASRSGLQQSRANVLTF
j_call: TRBJ2-6
v_call: TRBV21-1
d_call: .
clone_size: .

cdr3_nt: TGTGCCAGCAGCCAACCATACAATGAGCAGTTCTTC
cdr3_aa: CASSQPYNEQFF
j_call: TRBJ2-1
v_call: TRBV16
d_call: .
clone_size: .

cdr3_nt: TGTGCCAGCAGCCCGCCGGGACAGAGAGACGAGCAGTACTTC
cdr3_aa: CASSPPGQRDEQYF
j_call: TRBJ2-7
v_call: TRBV14
d_call: TRBD1
clone_size: .

cdr3_nt: TGTGCCAGTAGTATTGGACAGGGGGACAATCAGCCCCAGCATTTT
cdr3_aa: CASSIGQGDNQPQHF
j_call: TRBJ1-5
v_call: TRBV19
d_call: TRBD1
clone_size: .

cdr3_nt: TGTGCCAGCAGCAAAGTTGGAGGGCCGACTAACTATGGCTACACCTTC
cdr3_aa: CASSKVGGPTNYGYTF
j_call: TRBJ1-2
v_call: TRBV21-1
d_call: .
clone_size: .

cdr3_nt: TGTGCCAGCAGCTTGGAGACAGGGGTTGGCTACACCTTC
cdr3_aa: CASSLETGVGYTF
j_call: TRBJ1-2
v_call: TRBV5-5
d_call: TRBD1
clone_size: .

cdr3_nt: TGTGCCAGCAGCACCGGACTAGCGGGACCCACAGATACGCAGTATTTT
cdr3_aa: CASSTGLAGPTDTQYF
j_call: TRBJ2-3
v_call: TRBV7-3
d_call: TRBD2
clone_size: .

cdr3_nt: TGTGCCAGCAGCTCTAGGACAGGGTCCCCTGAAGCTTTCTTT
cdr3_aa: CASSSRTGSPEAFF
j_call: TRBJ1-1
v_call: TRBV5-4
d_call: TRBD1
clone_size: .

cdr3_nt: TGTGCCAGCAGCCAAAGGGGGCTCCTCACCGGGGAGCTATTTTTT
cdr3_aa: CASSQRGLLTGELFF
j_call: TRBJ2-2
v_call: TRBV9
d_call: TRBD1
clone_size: .

cdr3_nt: TGTGCCAGCAGCAAACGGCAGGGGATCGACACCGGGGAGCTGTTTTTT
cdr3_aa: CASSKRQGIDTGELFF
j_call: TRBJ2-2
v_call: TRBV21-1
d_call: .
clone_size: .

cdr3_nt: TGTGCCAGCAATAAGGGACTAGCGAACACCGGGGAGCTGTTTTTT
cdr3_aa: CASNKGLANTGELFF
j_call: TRBJ2-2
v_call: TRBV6-1
d_call: TRBD2
clone_size: .

cdr3_nt: TGTGCCAGCAGTTTGGGGGGGATGGCTGAAGCTTTCTTT
cdr3_aa: CASSLGGMAEAFF
j_call: TRBJ1-1
v_call: TRBV27
d_call: .
clone_size: few

cdr3_nt: TGTGCCAGTAGTATCCGGACAGGGCGTCCATTCAATCAGCCCCAGCATTTT
cdr3_aa: CASSIRTGRPFNQPQHF
j_call: TRBJ1-5
v_call: TRBV19
d_call: TRBD1
clone_size: .

cdr3_nt: TGTGCCACCAGCAGATCAGGAACAGGCGATGAAGCTTTCTTT
cdr3_aa: CATSRSGTGDEAFF
j_call: TRBJ1-1
v_call: TRBV15
d_call: .
clone_size: once

cdr3_nt: TGTGCCAGCAGCTCGAGCGGGAATGAGCAGTTCTTC
cdr3_aa: CASSSSGNEQFF
j_call: TRBJ2-1
v_call: TRBV7-6
d_call: .
clone_size: .